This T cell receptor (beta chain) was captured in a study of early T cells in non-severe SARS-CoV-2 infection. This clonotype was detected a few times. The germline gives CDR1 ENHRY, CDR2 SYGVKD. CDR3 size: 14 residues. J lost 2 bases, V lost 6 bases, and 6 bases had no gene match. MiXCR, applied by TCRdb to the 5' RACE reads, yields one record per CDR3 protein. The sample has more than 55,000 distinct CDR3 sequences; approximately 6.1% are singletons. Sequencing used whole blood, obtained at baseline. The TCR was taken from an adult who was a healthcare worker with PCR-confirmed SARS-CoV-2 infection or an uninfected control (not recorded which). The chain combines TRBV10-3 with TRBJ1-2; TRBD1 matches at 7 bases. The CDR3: CAISSGQTNYGYTF. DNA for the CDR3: TGTGCCATCAGCTCGGGACAGACAAACTATGGCTACACCTTC.